Described below is a single T cell receptor (beta chain) sequence and its context. Its target is not known. Time point given: baseline pretreatment blood. This sample's treatment: 15 Gy SBRT to primary tumor, nephrectomy 4 weeks later. Serial blood draws occurred at baseline and 2 and 4 weeks post-SBRT. The patient's renal cell carcinoma had clear cell pathology. TCRdb's copy holds only in-frame clones and misses some; the assay was immunoSEQ multiplex PCR. The top ten hold around 40% of the sample, which has more than 20,000 clones, about 80% seen once. These data belong to a study of radiation and T cells in renal cell carcinoma. Notes on the study in general: Without pretreatment biopsies, baseline tumor clonotype presence was undetermined.

The CDR3 runs 16 residues. V was pared by 4 bases and J by 3 bases, with 20 bases between. Germline lookup yields CDR1 SGHDT and CDR2 YYEEEE. Sequencing used blood, obtained from a patient whose treatment included radiotherapy and nephrectomy. The TCR was taken from a man aged 55 to 70 with renal cell carcinoma. This chain connects TRBV5-6 to TRBJ2-7; perhaps TRBD2 as D (6 bases). CDR3: CASSILGQEGNYEQYF. CDR3 DNA: TGTGCCAGCAGCATTCTGGGGCAGGAGGGGAACTACGAGCAGTACTTC. Variable domain in full (rest from reference TRBV5-6 and TRBJ2-7): DAGVTQSPTHLIKTRGQQVTLRCSPKSGHDTVSWYQQALGQGPQFIFQYYEEEERQRGNFPDRFSGHQFPNYSSELNVNALLLGDSALYLCASSILGQEGNYEQYFGPGTRLTVT.